The 8 T cell receptor beta chains reported below all come from one sample, sequenced in a study of early T cells in non-severe SARS-CoV-2 infection. TCRdb processed the 5' RACE reads anew with MiXCR; each CDR3 protein has one entry. The sample has 53,000 or so distinct CDR3 sequences, 7% to 8% seen once. The sequencing sample was made of whole blood. Every receptor here comes from an adult who was a healthcare worker with PCR-confirmed SARS-CoV-2 infection or an uninfected control (not recorded which).

This clonotype occurred a few times. The chain combines TRBV5-8 with TRBJ2-7, with 9 bases matching TRBD1. This CDR3 has 14 residues. V shed 4 bases, J shed 4 bases, and the junction held 6 bases outside the gene matches. The germline V gene has CDR1 SGHTS and CDR2 YDEGEE. For the CDR3, the DNA is TGTGCCAGCAGCCCCCGGGACAGGGTTTACGAGCAGTACTTC. Translating it yields CASSPRDRVYEQYF.

This clonotype was observed at least ten times. The rearrangement uses TRBV6-5 and TRBJ2-7, with a weak D call TRBD1 (6 bases). Germline lookup yields CDR1 MNHEY and CDR2 SVGAGI. The CDR3 is 14 residues long. V lost 2 bases to trimming and J lost 4 bases, with 12 bases between them. CDR3 protein: CASSYTGNGYEQYF. DNA of the CDR3: TGTGCCAGCAGTTACACAGGGAACGGATACGAGCAGTACTTC.

In this sample, this clonotype turned up many times. CDR3 coding DNA: TGTGCCAGCACATCTATTCCGGACAGGGGCTATGGCTACACCTTC. Its protein is CASTSIPDRGYGYTF. The rearrangement joins TRBV9 to TRBJ1-2; TRBD1 aligns across 9 bases. V lost 6 bases to trimming and J lost 4 bases; unmatched junction nucleotides: 10. Germline assignment: CDR1 SGDLS and CDR2 YYNGEE. The CDR3 length is 15 residues.

This clonotype was found many times. This sequence joins TRBV12-3 or TRBV12-4 and TRBJ2-1; 14 nucleotides agree with TRBD2. The CDR3 length is 17 residues. Trimming cost V 6 bases and J 5 bases; bases outside gene matches: 9. CDR3 in amino acids: CASSATSGGAWNNEQFF. CDR3 nucleotides: TGTGCCAGCAGCGCGACTAGCGGGGGGGCTTGGAACAATGAGCAGTTCTTC.

This clonotype has ten or more counts. This rearrangement joins TRBV6-2 or TRBV6-3 to TRBJ1-5; 8 bases are shared with TRBD1. The V segment lost 6 bases and the J segment 7 bases; nucleotides outside the gene matches: 5. The CDR3 is made up of 13 amino acids. Germline lookup yields CDR1 MNHEY and CDR2 SVGEGT. For the CDR3, the DNA is TGTGCCAGCAGCCGGACAGGGAGACAGCCCCAGCATTTT. It encodes CASSRTGRQPQHF.

This clonotype was observed at least ten times. The chain recombines TRBV5-1 with TRBJ1-5; 9 bases are shared with TRBD1. V gave up 2 bases and J gave up 7 bases; unmatched junction bases: 7. CDR3 length equals 15 residues. Germline CDR1 reads SGHRS; CDR2 reads YFSETQ. The CDR3, as DNA: TGCGCCAGCAGCTTAACGGGACAGGGCGAACAGCCCCAGCATTTT. Protein sequence: CASSLTGQGEQPQHF.

The chain recombines TRBV6-6 with TRBJ2-3; 7 bases are shared with TRBD1. The V gene's germline CDR1 is MNHNY and CDR2 SVGAGI (reference sequence). With V trimmed by 3 bases and J by 0 bases, 3 bases remained unmatched. CDR3 size: 15 residues. CDR3 protein: CASSYIQGSTDTQYF. The CDR3 bases are TGTGCCAGCAGTTATATACAGGGGAGCACAGATACGCAGTATTTT.

J is TRBJ2-7 and V is TRBV7-2; TRBD1 matches 10 bases. The V gene end was trimmed by 5 bases and the J gene end by 2 bases; junction bases not matched to a gene: 6. The CDR3 length is 15 residues. Germline V gene data show CDR1 as SGHTA and CDR2 as FQGNSA. In DNA, the CDR3 is TGTGCCAGCAGCCAGCGGACAGGGGGAACCTACGAGCAGTACTTC. Amino acid sequence: CASSQRTGGTYEQYF.